These 22 T cell receptor beta chains were sequenced from one sample in a study of T cell repertoires in cytomegalovirus infection. TCRdb fed the reads into MiXCR, producing one record per CDR3 protein. The sample carries approximately 97,000 distinct CDR3 sequences, about 15% recorded once. Sample: PBMCs. The receptors come from a human donor in good health (CMV status not recorded). Some clones in this sample may be carry-over from other donors' samples.

This clonotype showed up just a few times. The chain is built from TRBV12-3 or TRBV12-4 and TRBJ1-6, with 8 bases lining up with TRBD1. With 5 bases clipped from V and 6 bases from J, the junction kept 3 bases outside the gene matches. This CDR3 is 14 amino acids long. The CDR3 sequence is CASSRTGSNSPLHF. CDR3 coding DNA: TGTGCCAGCAGTCGGACAGGGTCTAATTCACCCCTCCACTTT.

This chain uses TRBV19 with TRBJ1-5; a possible D gene is TRBD1 (5 bases). Looked up from germline, CDR1 is LNHDA and CDR2 is SQIVND (reference sequence). This CDR3 has 12 amino acids. Trimming pared 7 bases from V and 5 bases from J, leaving 9 bases between. The CDR3 spells CASTQGDQPQHF. CDR3 nucleotide sequence: TGTGCCAGTACCCAGGGTGATCAGCCCCAGCATTTT.

The rearrangement joins TRBV20-1 to TRBJ2-7; TRBD1 matches at 7 bases. From germline, CDR1 is DFQATT and CDR2 SNEGSKA (reference sequence). This CDR3 spans 13 amino acids. The trim removed 6 bases at V and 0 bases at J, leaving 5 bases unmatched. The CDR3, as DNA: TGCAGTGCCCCGACAGGGAACTCCTACGAGCAGTACTTC. This gives the protein CSAPTGNSYEQYF.

The chain employs TRBV5-1 and TRBJ2-7; 7 nucleotides line up with TRBD1. This CDR3 comprises 13 residues. Germline CDR1 SGHRS, CDR2 YFSETQ. J gave up 3 bases and V 3 bases, and 3 bases lay outside the gene matches. This chain's CDR3 is CASSSRQGYEQYF. CDR3 in DNA: TGCGCCAGCAGCTCGAGACAGGGCTACGAGCAGTACTTC.

V gene TRBV5-1 combines with J gene TRBJ1-5; D unresolved. Germline V lookup: CDR1 SGHRS, CDR2 YFSETQ. V lost 3 bases to trimming and J lost 1 base, with 11 bases between them. The CDR3 has 15 residues. The CDR3 DNA reads as TGCGCCAGCAGCTCCAGGACGGGGAGCAATCAGCCCCAGCATTTT. Translated, it gives CASSSRTGSNQPQHF. Full variable domain (rest looked up from reference TRBV5-1 and TRBJ1-5): KAGVTQTPRYLIKTRGQQVTLSCSPISGHRSVSWYQQTPGQGLQFLFEYFSETQRNKGNFPGRFSGRQFSNSRSEMNVSTLELGDSALYLCASSSRTGSNQPQHFGDGTRLSIL.

This clonotype was found a few times. The CDR3 here is CASRGQFDQPQHF. DNA for the CDR3: TGTGCCAGCAGGGGACAGTTTGATCAGCCCCAGCATTTT. V gene TRBV2 combines with J gene TRBJ1-5; 7 nucleotides agree with TRBD1. Unmatched junction bases numbered 4, after V lost 6 bases and J lost 5 bases. The germline CDR1 and CDR2 sequences are SNHLY and FYNNEI. This CDR3 has 13 residues.

This clonotype was counted only a few times. The rearrangement links TRBV5-1 to TRBJ2-7, with 9 bases lining up with TRBD1. CDR1 is SGHRS, CDR2 YFSETQ, per germline. The CDR3 covers 18 residues. After removal of 1 base from V and 6 bases from J, the junction contained 17 bases not matched to a gene. DNA for the CDR3: TGCGCCAGCAGCTTGACCCTGGAGTACGGGACAGGGAAGCGCGAGCAGTACTTC. This gives the protein CASSLTLEYGTGKREQYF.

The V and J genes are TRBV20-1 and TRBJ1-4; weak D call: TRBD1 (6 bases). Trimming removed 5 bases from V and 0 bases from J, with 10 bases in between. The CDR3 extends over 14 amino acids. Germline-derived CDR1 and CDR2 are DFQATT and SNEGSKA (reference sequence). CDR3 residues: CSAPRTATNEKLFF. The DNA of the CDR3 is TGCAGTGCTCCGAGGACAGCAACTAATGAAAAACTGTTTTTT.

The table lists this clonotype with a few counts. The chain links TRBV20-1 to TRBJ2-7; TRBD2 agrees at 7 bases. Germline CDR1 is DFQATT and CDR2 is SNEGSKA (reference sequence). The CDR3 spans 15 residues. Trimming cost V 3 bases and J 4 bases; bases outside gene matches: 12. The CDR3, as DNA: TGCAGTGCTAGTAATCGGGAGGTCCTACCTTACGAGCAGTACTTC. Its translation is CSASNREVLPYEQYF.

The chain couples TRBV6-2 or TRBV6-3 to TRBJ2-7; D possibly corresponds to TRBD2 (6 bases). The CDR3 covers 14 residues. The V end lost 5 bases, the J end lost 3 bases, and 14 bases lay between the germline ends. Germline CDR1 and CDR2: MNHEY and SVGEGT. The CDR3 spells CASSRRGSNYEQYF. In DNA form, the CDR3 reads TGTGCCAGCAGTAGGAGGGGATCGAACTACGAGCAGTACTTC.

This clonotype occurred a few times. This chain connects TRBV7-9 to TRBJ1-3; D is undetermined. Germline V gene lookup returns CDR1 SEHNR and CDR2 FQNEAQ (reference sequence). The CDR3 loop spans 17 amino acids. The V gene lost 2 bases and the J gene lost 0 bases, with 14 bases spanning the gap. As DNA, the CDR3 is TGTGCCAGCAGCTTAAATAGGGTTCCCTTCTCTGGAAACACCATATATTTT. Its translation is CASSLNRVPFSGNTIYF.

V is TRBV28 and J is TRBJ2-1, with 9 bases lining up with TRBD2. V lost 7 bases to trimming and J lost 3 bases; unmatched junction nucleotides: 4. The CDR3 spans 14 residues. The germline gives CDR1 MDHEN, CDR2 SYDVKM. The CDR3 DNA is TGTGCCAGCACGTTAGCGGGGGTCTACAATGAGCAGTTCTTC. Residues: CASTLAGVYNEQFF.

J is TRBJ2-2 and V is TRBV20-1; 8 nucleotides align to TRBD2. This CDR3 region has 19 residues. Trimming removed 1 base from V and 5 bases from J; junction bases left unmatched: 18. In germline, CDR1 is DFQATT, CDR2 SNEGSKA (reference sequence). CDR3 DNA: TGCAGTGCTAGAGTCCGCCAGTACACAGCGGGGGCCGGGACCGGGGAGCTGTTTTTT. Protein sequence: CSARVRQYTAGAGTGELFF.

In this sample, this clonotype turned up many times. The V gene is TRBV7-8, the J gene TRBJ2-7; no clear D gene. The germline CDR1 and CDR2 sequences are SGHVS and FQNEAQ. The CDR3 contains 14 residues. The V and J ends lost 2 bases and 1 base respectively, with 9 bases between them. As DNA, the CDR3 is TGTGCCAGCAGCTTAACCCACCGGTCCTACGAGCAGTACTTC. As protein: CASSLTHRSYEQYF.

This chain links TRBV6-5 with TRBJ2-4; TRBD1 aligns across 10 bases. The length of the CDR3 is 14 residues. The V gene end was trimmed by 6 bases and the J gene end by 8 bases; junction bases not matched to a gene: 7. CDR1 is MNHEY and CDR2 is SVGAGI in the germline V gene. The CDR3 region is CASSRDRGQDIQYF. DNA of the CDR3: TGTGCCAGCAGCCGCGACAGGGGGCAAGACATTCAGTACTTC.

This sequence joins TRBV28 and TRBJ1-2; TRBD1 matches 7 bases. The CDR3 runs to 16 residues. Germline assignment: CDR1 MDHEN and CDR2 SYDVKM. The V gene end was trimmed by 5 bases and the J gene end by 0 bases; junction bases not matched to a gene: 9. In DNA, the CDR3 is TGTGCCAGCAGTCAAACCGGGACAGATACTAACTATGGCTACACCTTC. Protein: CASSQTGTDTNYGYTF.

Only a few counts were recorded for this clonotype. This sequence joins TRBV6-2 or TRBV6-3 and TRBJ2-1; D tentatively fits TRBD1 or TRBD2 (5 bases each). V lost 2 bases to trimming and J lost 5 bases, with 10 bases between them. The CDR3 consists of 14 residues. Germline V gives CDR1 MNHEY, CDR2 SVGEGT. CDR3 bases: TGTGCCAGCAGTTACCTCGGGACCAACAATGAGCAGTTCTTC. This codes for CASSYLGTNNEQFF.

CDR3 residues: CASTFRGRGYGYTF. DNA of the CDR3: TGTGCCAGCACCTTCAGGGGGCGCGGCTATGGCTACACCTTC. V is TRBV12-3 or TRBV12-4 and J is TRBJ1-2; 8 bases map to TRBD1. The V gene end was trimmed by 7 bases and the J gene end by 4 bases; junction bases not matched to a gene: 8. This CDR3 is 14 amino acids long.

The chain links TRBV12-3 or TRBV12-4 to TRBJ2-2; the D is unclear. The CDR3 runs 14 residues. V was shortened by 5 bases and J by 10 bases, with 17 bases between the two germline ends. The CDR3: CASSPGHSSPELFF. The CDR3 nucleotides are TGTGCCAGCAGTCCGGGTCACTCCTCCCCGGAGCTGTTTTTT.

Remarks on this clonotype: The junction departs from germline at one end; a sequencing error may be responsible. The rearrangement joins TRBV7-2 to TRBJ2-1; 9 bases fit TRBD1. The germline V gene encodes CDR1 SGHTA and CDR2 FQGNSA. CDR3 size: 13 residues. CDR3 sequence reads: CASSLESQGAPGF. The CDR3 DNA reads as TGTGCCAGCAGCTTAGAATCACAGGGGGCGCCAGGATTC.

V gene TRBV5-1 combines with J gene TRBJ2-1; no clear D gene. This CDR3 contains 14 residues. The germline gives CDR1 SGHRS, CDR2 YFSETQ. Trimming stripped 2 bases from V and 1 base from J, with 7 bases between. The CDR3 here is CASSLQRSYNEQFF. CDR3 DNA: TGCGCCAGCAGCTTACAGAGGTCCTACAATGAGCAGTTCTTC.

This clonotype was seen many times. The chain combines TRBV7-2 with TRBJ2-3, with 8 bases fitting TRBD2. This CDR3 spans 14 amino acids. Trimming took 11 bases from V and 3 from J; bases not matched to a gene: 10. Germline assignment: CDR1 SGHTA and CDR2 FQGNSA. The CDR3 bases are TGTGCCCTTGCAAGAGGACTAGCAACAGATACGCAGTATTTT. Translated: CALARGLATDTQYF.